Below, one T cell receptor beta chain is given with its context. Its antigen is not known. Treatment: oral pan-JAK inhibitor, 5-10 mg twice daily. This CDR3 is built from 17 residues. CDR1 and CDR2 (germline): GTSNPN, SVGIG (reference sequence). V was cut by 1 base and J by 1 base, with 18 bases left in between. This specimen belongs to a study of CD8+ T cells in alopecia areata. Broader study findings: Links between baseline CD8+ expansion and response need larger treated cohorts. Possibly because of HLA-related factors, TCR sharing was less clear across patients than in mice.

Sequencing relied on a cDNA template that was reverse transcribed from extracted RNA. TCRdb keeps only in-frame clones here, not all; method: immunoSEQ multiplex PCR. Counted here are some 160,000 clones, about three fifths occurring once; the ten biggest clones make up roughly 0.85%. The chain combines TRBV30 with TRBJ2-3; D is unclear. The material sequenced was CD4+ T cells sorted from blood, taken at week 4, from a patient treated with tofacitinib. This sequence was found in a human donor with alopecia areata. The chain's CDR3 is CAWSGHITTDGTDTQYF. Written as DNA, the CDR3 is TGTGCCTGGAGTGGCCACATCACTACCGACGGCACAGATACGCAGTATTTT.